This T cell receptor beta chain is from a study of blood T cells in healthy people across ages. General observations from the study: TCR beta diversity tracked closely with naive T cell percentage. The diversity estimates, figures obtained from one million T cells, were considered underestimates.

A J-beta primer mix and a sample-barcoded 5' primer were used in a second PCR of roughly 7 to 12 cycles. Tagging of each cDNA molecule was performed by a template-switch adaptor with 12 random nucleotides. Paired-end reads containing CDR3 totaled no fewer than 3 million for each sample. From the 5' RACE reads, TCRdb called clonotypes with MiXCR, one entry per CDR3 protein. The table includes about 680,000 distinct CDR3 sequences, over 45% detected once. Per the germline V gene, CDR1 is SGHRS and CDR2 is YFSETQ. The V and J ends lost 3 bases and 7 bases, in that order; junction bases with no gene match: 7. CDR3 length: 15 amino acids. This clonotype was detected only a few times. Its target is not known.

The clonotype comes from a woman aged 55-70 years in good health. V gene TRBV5-1 combines with J gene TRBJ1-4; 9 positions agree with TRBD1. Sequencing input: blood. CDR3 DNA: TGCGCCAGCAGCTCACAGGGGGCAGCGAGTGAAAAACTGTTTTTT. Its protein product is CASSSQGAASEKLFF.